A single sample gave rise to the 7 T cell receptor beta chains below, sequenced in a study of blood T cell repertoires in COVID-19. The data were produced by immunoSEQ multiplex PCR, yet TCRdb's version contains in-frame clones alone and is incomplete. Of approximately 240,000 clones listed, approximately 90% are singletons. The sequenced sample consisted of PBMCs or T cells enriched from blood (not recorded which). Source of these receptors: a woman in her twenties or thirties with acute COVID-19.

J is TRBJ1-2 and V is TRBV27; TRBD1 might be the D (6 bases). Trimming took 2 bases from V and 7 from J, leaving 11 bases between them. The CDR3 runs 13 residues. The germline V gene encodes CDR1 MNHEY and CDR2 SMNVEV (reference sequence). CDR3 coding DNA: TGTGCCAGCAGTTTAAACAGGGTGGGTGGCTACACCTTC. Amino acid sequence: CASSLNRVGGYTF.

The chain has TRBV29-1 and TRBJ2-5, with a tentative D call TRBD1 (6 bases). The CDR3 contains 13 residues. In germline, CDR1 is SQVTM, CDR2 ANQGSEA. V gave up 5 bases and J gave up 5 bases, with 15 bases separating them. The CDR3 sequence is CSVFQGLGETQYF. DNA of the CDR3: TGCAGCGTTTTTCAGGGGCTTGGGGAGACCCAGTACTTC.

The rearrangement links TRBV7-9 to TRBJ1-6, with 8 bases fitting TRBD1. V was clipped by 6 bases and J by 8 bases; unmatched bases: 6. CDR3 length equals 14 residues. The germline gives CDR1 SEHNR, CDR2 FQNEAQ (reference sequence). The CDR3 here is CASSLQGVDSPLHF. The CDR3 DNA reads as TGTGCCAGCAGTCTACAGGGGGTCGATTCACCCCTCCACTTT.

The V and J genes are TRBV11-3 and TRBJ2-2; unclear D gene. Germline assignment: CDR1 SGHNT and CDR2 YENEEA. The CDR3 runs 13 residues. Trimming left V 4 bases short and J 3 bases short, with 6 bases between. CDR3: CASSSTHTGELFF. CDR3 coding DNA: TGTGCCAGCAGCTCTACTCACACCGGGGAGCTGTTTTTT.

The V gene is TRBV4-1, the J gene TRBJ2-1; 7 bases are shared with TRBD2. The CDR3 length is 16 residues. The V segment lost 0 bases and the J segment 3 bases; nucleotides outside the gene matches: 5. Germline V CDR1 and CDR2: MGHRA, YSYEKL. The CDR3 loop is CASSQDLAGVYNEQFF. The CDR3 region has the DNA TGCGCCAGCAGCCAAGATCTCGCGGGAGTCTACAATGAGCAGTTCTTC.

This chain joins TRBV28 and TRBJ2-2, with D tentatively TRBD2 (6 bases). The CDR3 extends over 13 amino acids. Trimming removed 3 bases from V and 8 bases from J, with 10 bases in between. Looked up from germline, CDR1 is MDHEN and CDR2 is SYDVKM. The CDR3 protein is CASSFAGWGELFF. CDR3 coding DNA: TGTGCCAGCAGTTTCGCGGGGTGGGGGGAGCTGTTTTTT.

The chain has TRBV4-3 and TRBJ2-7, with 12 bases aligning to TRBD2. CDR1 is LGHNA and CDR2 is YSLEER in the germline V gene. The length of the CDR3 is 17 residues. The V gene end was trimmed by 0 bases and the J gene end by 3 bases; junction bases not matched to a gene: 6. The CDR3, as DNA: TGCGCCAGCAGCCAAGAAGAAAGACTAGCGGGGGTCTACGAGCAGTACTTC. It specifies CASSQEERLAGVYEQYF.